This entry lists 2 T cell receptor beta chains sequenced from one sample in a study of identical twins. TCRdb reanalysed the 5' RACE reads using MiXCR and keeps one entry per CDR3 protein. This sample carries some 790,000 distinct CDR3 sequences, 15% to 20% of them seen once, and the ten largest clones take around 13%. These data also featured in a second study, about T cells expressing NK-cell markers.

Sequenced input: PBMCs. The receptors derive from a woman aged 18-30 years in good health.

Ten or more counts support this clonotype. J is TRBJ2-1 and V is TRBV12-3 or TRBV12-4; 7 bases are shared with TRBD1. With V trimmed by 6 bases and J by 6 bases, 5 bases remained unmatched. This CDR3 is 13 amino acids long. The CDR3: CASSPNRGNEQFF. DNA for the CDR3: TGTGCCAGCAGCCCTAACAGGGGCAATGAGCAGTTCTTC.

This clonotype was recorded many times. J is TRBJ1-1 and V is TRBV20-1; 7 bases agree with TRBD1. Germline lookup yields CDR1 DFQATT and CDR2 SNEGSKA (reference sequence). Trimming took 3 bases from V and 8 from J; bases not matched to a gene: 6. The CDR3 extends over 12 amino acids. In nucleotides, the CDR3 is TGCAGTGCTAGTACAGGGGAGGTAGAAGCTTTCTTT. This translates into CSASTGEVEAFF.